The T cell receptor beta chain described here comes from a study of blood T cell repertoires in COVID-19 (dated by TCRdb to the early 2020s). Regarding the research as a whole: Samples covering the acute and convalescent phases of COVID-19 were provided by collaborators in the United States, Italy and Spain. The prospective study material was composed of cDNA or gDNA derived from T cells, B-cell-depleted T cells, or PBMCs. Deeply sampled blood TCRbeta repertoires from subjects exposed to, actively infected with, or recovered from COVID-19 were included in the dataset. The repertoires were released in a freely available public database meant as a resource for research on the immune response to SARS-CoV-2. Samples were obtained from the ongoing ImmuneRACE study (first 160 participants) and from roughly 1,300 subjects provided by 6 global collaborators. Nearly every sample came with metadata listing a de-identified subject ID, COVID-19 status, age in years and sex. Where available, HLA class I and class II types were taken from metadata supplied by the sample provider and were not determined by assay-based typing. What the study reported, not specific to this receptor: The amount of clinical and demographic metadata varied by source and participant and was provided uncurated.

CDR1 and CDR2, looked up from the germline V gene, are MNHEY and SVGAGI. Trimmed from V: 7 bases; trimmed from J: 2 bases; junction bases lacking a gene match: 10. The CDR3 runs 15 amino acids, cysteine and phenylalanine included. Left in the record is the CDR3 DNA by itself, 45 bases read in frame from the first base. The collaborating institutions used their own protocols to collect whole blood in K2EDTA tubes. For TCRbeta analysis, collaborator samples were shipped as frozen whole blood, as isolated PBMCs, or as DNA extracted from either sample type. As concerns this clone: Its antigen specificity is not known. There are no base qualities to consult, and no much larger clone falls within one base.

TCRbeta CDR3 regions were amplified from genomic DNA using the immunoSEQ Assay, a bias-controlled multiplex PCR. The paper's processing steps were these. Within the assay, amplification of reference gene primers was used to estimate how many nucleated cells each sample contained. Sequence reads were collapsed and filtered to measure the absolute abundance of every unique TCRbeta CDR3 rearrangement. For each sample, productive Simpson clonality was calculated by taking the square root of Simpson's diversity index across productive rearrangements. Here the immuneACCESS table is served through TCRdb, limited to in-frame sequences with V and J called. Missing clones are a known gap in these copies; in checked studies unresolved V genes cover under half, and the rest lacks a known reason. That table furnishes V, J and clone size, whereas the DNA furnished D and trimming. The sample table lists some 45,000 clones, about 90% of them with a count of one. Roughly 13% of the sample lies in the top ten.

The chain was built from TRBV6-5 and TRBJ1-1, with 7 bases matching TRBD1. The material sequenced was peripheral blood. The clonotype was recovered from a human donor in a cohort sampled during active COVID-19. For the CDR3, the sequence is CASTPGGQTNTEAFF. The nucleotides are TGTGCCAGCACCCCAGGGGGACAGACTAACACTGAAGCTTTCTTT.